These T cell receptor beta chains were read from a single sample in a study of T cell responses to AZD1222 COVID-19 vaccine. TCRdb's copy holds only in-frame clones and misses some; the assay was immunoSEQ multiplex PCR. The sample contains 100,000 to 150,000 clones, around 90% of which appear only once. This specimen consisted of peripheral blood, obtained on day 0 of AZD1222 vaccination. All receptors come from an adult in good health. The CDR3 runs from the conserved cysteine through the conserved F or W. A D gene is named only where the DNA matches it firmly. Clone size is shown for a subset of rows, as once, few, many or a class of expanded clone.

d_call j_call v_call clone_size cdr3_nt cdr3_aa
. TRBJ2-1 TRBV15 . TGTGCCACCAGCAGAGATCCTACAGGGTGGGAGCAGTTCTTC CATSRDPTGWEQFF
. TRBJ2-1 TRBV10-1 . TGCGCCCGGTCAGGTAATGAGCAGTTCTTC CARSGNEQFF
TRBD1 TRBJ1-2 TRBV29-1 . TGCAGCGTTGTCGGACAGGCCGTTGGCTACACCTTC CSVVGQAVGYTF
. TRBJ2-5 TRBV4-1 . TGCGCCAGCAGCCCCCCCGGTTTAGGAGAGACCCAGTACTTC CASSPPGLGETQYF
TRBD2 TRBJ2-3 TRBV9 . TGTGCCAGCAGCGCCGCACTAGCGGAGTCTTTCACAGATACGCAGTATTTT CASSAALAESFTDTQYF
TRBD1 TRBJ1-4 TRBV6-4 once TGTGCCAGCAGTCCACAGGGGAGAGCTAATGAAAAACTGTTTTTT CASSPQGRANEKLFF
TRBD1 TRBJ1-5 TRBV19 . TGTGCCAGTAGAGGGGACACCCAGGGGGTACAGCCCCAGCATTTT CASRGDTQGVQPQHF
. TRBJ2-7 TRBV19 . TGTGCCAGTACCTCAGGATACGAGCAGTACTTC CASTSGYEQYF
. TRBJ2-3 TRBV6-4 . TGTGCCAGCAGTGAGCGTGCCGAAGGGTTCACAGATACGCAGTATTTT CASSERAEGFTDTQYF
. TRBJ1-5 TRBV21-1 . TGTGCCAGCAGCAAAGGGGCAGGGGGCCACAATCAGCCCCAGCATTTT CASSKGAGGHNQPQHF
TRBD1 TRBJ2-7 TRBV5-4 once TGTGCCAGCAGCTTTACAGACAGGGGGCGCGGAGAGCAGTACTTC CASSFTDRGRGEQYF
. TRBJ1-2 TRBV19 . TGTGCCAGTAGTATCCTTGGCGGCAAGAACTATGGCTACACCTTC CASSILGGKNYGYTF
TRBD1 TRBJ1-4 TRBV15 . TGTGCCACCAGCAGAGAGGGACAGGGCGGTGAAAAACTGTTTTTT CATSREGQGGEKLFF
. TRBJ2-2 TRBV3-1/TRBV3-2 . TGTGCCAGCAGCCAACTGGGGGCGGGCGGGGAGCTGTTTTTT CASSQLGAGGELFF
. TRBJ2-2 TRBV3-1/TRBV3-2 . TGTGCCAGCAGCCAAGGAGGCGGTACCCCCACCGGGGAGCTGTTTTTT CASSQGGGTPTGELFF
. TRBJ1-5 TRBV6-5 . TGTGCCAGCGGCGCAGACCTTAGCAATCAGCCCCAGCATTTT CASGADLSNQPQHF
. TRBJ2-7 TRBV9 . TGTGCCAGCAGCGTAGCTGCAGGGGGAGGGCCCTGGGGGGACTACGAGCAGTACTTC CASSVAAGGGPWGDYEQYF
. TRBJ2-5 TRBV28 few TGTGCCAGCTGGACAGCGTTCCAAGAGACCCAGTACTTC CASWTAFQETQYF
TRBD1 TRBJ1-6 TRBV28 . TGTGCCAGCAGTTTATCCGGGACAGGGGGAATGGCACCCCTCCACTTT CASSLSGTGGMAPLHF
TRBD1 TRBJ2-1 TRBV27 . TGTGCCAGCAGTTCCAGCTCCTTGGCGGCAGGGGGCTACAATGAGCAGTTCTTC CASSSSSLAAGGYNEQFF
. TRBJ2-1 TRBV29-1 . TGCAGCGTTGAACCGGGGTACAATGAGCAGTTCTTC CSVEPGYNEQFF
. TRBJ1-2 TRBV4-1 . TGCGCCAGCAGCCAAGATCGGGACTATGGCTACACCTTC CASSQDRDYGYTF
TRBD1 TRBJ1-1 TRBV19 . TGTGCCAGTAGTACTCCCGGGACAGCTACAATGAACACTGAAGCTTTCTTT CASSTPGTATMNTEAFF
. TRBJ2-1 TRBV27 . TGTGCCAGCAGACCGATGAGCGTTGGGGAGCAGTTCTTC CASRPMSVGEQFF
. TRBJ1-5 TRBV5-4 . TGTGCCAGCAGCTTGCAGGGTCCCAGCGAGCCCCAGCATTTT CASSLQGPSEPQHF
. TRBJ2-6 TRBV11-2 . TGTGCCAGCAGCTTGATTTTATCGGCCAACGTCCTGACTTTC CASSLILSANVLTF
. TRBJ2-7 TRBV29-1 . TGCAGCGTTGTCTTCGGACAGCTCTGGAACGAGCAGTACTTC CSVVFGQLWNEQYF
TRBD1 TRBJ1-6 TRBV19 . TGTGCCAGTAATTCGGGACAGAGCTCCTATAATTCACCCCTCCACTTT CASNSGQSSYNSPLHF
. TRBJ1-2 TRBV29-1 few TGCAGCGTTGAGAGCGTCGCGGGGGCGCGTTATGGCTACACCTTC CSVESVAGARYGYTF
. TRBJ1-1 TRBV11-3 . TGTGCCAGCAGCTTAGGACGGGCGAGCACTGAAGCTTTCTTT CASSLGRASTEAFF
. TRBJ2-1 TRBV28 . TGTGCCAGCAGTCCCCGACCTACCTTGGGTGAGCAGTTCTTC CASSPRPTLGEQFF
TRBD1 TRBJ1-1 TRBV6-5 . TGTGCCAGCAGTTACTCGAGAGGGGGCATGACTTTCTTT CASSYSRGGMTFF
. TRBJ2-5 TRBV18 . TGTGCCAGCTCACCGACTCCGCAGGCCGAGGGAGAGACCCAGTACTTC CASSPTPQAEGETQYF
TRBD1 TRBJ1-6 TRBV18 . TGTGCCACGACCCTTGGGCGGGACAGTAATTCACCCCTCCACTTT CATTLGRDSNSPLHF
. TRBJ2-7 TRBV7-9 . TGTGCCAGCAGCTTCCGGGACGGAGCTTTCTACGAGCAGTACTTC CASSFRDGAFYEQYF
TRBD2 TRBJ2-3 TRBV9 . TGTGCCAGCAGCGCCCGCGGGGCGGGGCTAGCGGGCACAGATACGCAGTATTTT CASSARGAGLAGTDTQYF
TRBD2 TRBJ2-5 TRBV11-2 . TGTGCCAGCAGCTTAGTGCGGGGGGGGCAAGAGACCCAGTACTTC CASSLVRGGQETQYF
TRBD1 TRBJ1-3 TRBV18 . TGTGCCAGCTCACCCGACAGGGTGTTAAGAAACACCATATATTTT CASSPDRVLRNTIYF
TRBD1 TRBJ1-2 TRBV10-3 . TGTGCCATCAGTGAGCCCCAGGGGGCGCGCTATGGCTACACCTTC CAISEPQGARYGYTF
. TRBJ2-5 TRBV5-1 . TGCGCCAGCAGCTGGAGGACAGAGCAAGAGACCCAGTACTTC CASSWRTEQETQYF
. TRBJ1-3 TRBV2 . TGTGCCAGCAGGCGGATGGGTGCTGGAAACACCATATATTTT CASRRMGAGNTIYF
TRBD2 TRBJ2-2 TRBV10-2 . TGCGCCAGCAGTGAGTCGGGACTAGCGGGGGCGAACACCGGGGAGCTGTTTTTT CASSESGLAGANTGELFF
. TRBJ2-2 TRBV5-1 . TGCGCCAGCAGCCACGACAGTTATAAGGCCGGGGAGCTGTTTTTT CASSHDSYKAGELFF
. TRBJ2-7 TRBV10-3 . TGTGCCATCAGCGGACTGGCAACCTACGAGCAGTACTTC CAISGLATYEQYF
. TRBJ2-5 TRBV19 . TGTGCCAGTAGTATATCGGACCGGGGCCGGGAGACCCAGTACTTC CASSISDRGRETQYF
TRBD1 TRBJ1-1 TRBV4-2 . TGTGCCAGCAGCGTTGGGACAGGGGGCCGGAACACTGAAGCTTTCTTT CASSVGTGGRNTEAFF
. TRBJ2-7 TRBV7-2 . TGTGCCAGCAGCTTAGGCGGGTCAGGGTCCTACGAGCAGTACTTC CASSLGGSGSYEQYF
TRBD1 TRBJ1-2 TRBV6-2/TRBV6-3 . TGTGCCAGCAGTTACTCGGACCACCGGGACAGGGATTATGGCTACACCTTC CASSYSDHRDRDYGYTF
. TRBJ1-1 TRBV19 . TGTGCCAGTAGTATTGGTGGCAGGGAGGCCACTGAAGCTTTCTTT CASSIGGREATEAFF
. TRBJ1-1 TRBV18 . TGTGCCAGCTCGCCCTTAACAGGGTTGAACACTGAAGCTTTCTTT CASSPLTGLNTEAFF
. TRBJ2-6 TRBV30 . TGTGCCTGGAATACTGGGGCCAACGTCCTGACTTTC CAWNTGANVLTF
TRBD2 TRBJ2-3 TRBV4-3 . TGCGCCAGCAGCCAAGATCTTAGCGGGTTGGGCACAGATACGCAGTATTTT CASSQDLSGLGTDTQYF
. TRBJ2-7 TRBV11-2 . TGTGCCAGCAGCCGGGACGACGGTGGAGAGCAGTACTTC CASSRDDGGEQYF
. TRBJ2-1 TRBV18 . TGTGCCAGCTCACCACGAGGTGTGAGCTCCTACAATGAGCAGTTCTTC CASSPRGVSSYNEQFF
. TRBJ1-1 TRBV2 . TGTGCCAGCAGGAAGAGTGAACTCGACATGGTGAACACTGAAGCTTTCTTT CASRKSELDMVNTEAFF